Shown below are 3 T cell receptor beta chains from a single sample sequenced in a study of blood T cells in healthy people across ages. With a J-beta primer mix and a sample-barcoded 5' primer, a second PCR ran about 6 to 11 cycles. In TCRdb, the 5' RACE reads were re-called with MiXCR into one record per CDR3 protein. The data hold more than 650,000 distinct CDR3 sequences, with approximately 22% observed a single time. The sequenced sample consisted of blood. These receptors originate from a man between 65 and 80 years old in good health.

This clonotype was picked up a small number of times. The V gene is TRBV6-6, the J gene TRBJ2-5; TRBD1 is a possible D gene (6 bases). The V gene's germline CDR1 is MNHNY and CDR2 SVGAGI (reference sequence). The CDR3 consists of 14 residues. V lost 6 bases to trimming and J lost 2 bases, with 13 bases between them. The CDR3 region has the DNA TGTGCCAGCAGCCAACAGGGAGAGCAAGAGACCCAGTACTTC. Its protein is CASSQQGEQETQYF.

The V gene is TRBV24-1, the J gene TRBJ2-3; perhaps TRBD2 as D (7 bases). The germline V and J ends were trimmed by 5 bases and 3 bases, with 14 bases remaining between them. Germline assignment: CDR1 KGHDR and CDR2 SFDVKD. The CDR3 is 15 residues long. The CDR3 DNA reads TGTGCCACCAGTGCATCAGGGAGGGGGACAGATACGCAGTATTTT. Protein: CATSASGRGTDTQYF.

A few counts support this clonotype. The chain carries TRBV9 and TRBJ2-3, with 8 bases matching TRBD2. Germline CDR1 reads SGDLS; CDR2 reads YYNGEE. V shed 4 bases, J shed 9 bases, and the junction held 13 bases outside the gene matches. This CDR3 spans 15 amino acids. In nucleotides, the CDR3 is TGTGCCAGCAGCTCGACCGGGACTAGAACGGGAACGCAGTATTTT. Protein sequence: CASSSTGTRTGTQYF.